Listed below are T cell receptor beta chains from one sample, sequenced in a study of cytomegalovirus exposure and HLA in healthy donors. Clones were sequenced by immunoSEQ multiplex PCR, and TCRdb holds only the in-frame ones, with some missing. The sample has under 200,000 clones; about 85% are singletons. Sequences were obtained from PBMCs. These TCRs come from a man in his late teens or twenties in good health and CMV-seronegative. Both conserved end residues are part of each CDR3. A D gene is named only where the DNA matches it firmly. The size field is filled for only some rows; it gives once, few, many or a size class.

j_gene,d_gene,abundance,v_gene,CDR3nt,CDR3aa
TRBJ1-3,.,.,TRBV28,TGTGCCAGCAGTCCCGGCGGGGGGCTTTTTGGAAACACCATATATTTT,CASSPGGGLFGNTIYF
TRBJ1-5,.,.,TRBV30,TGTGCCTGGAGCCTCAGCCCGGGACAGCCCCAGCATTTT,CAWSLSPGQPQHF
TRBJ1-5,TRBD1,.,TRBV10-3,TGTGCCATCAGTTCCGGGACAGGGGATAGCAATCAGCCCCAGCATTTT,CAISSGTGDSNQPQHF
TRBJ2-2,.,.,TRBV10-2,TGCGCCAGCAGTGAGGGGGGGACCGGGGAGCTGTTTTTT,CASSEGGTGELFF
TRBJ1-1,TRBD1,.,TRBV5-1,TGCGCCAGCAGCGTCCTAGGGGGCGCGGGGAACACTGAAGCTTTCTTT,CASSVLGGAGNTEAFF
TRBJ2-5,.,.,TRBV12-2,TGTGCAAGTCGCTTAGCGAGGGCTCAAGAGACCCAGTACTTC,CASRLARAQETQYF
TRBJ2-3,TRBD2,.,TRBV7-3,TGTGCCAGCAGCTTAACCGGGGGGGCGGCAGATACGCAGTATTTT,CASSLTGGAADTQYF
TRBJ1-5,TRBD1,.,TRBV27,TGTGCCAGCAGTACATCAGGGGGCTTTGGGCAGCCCCAGCATTTT,CASSTSGGFGQPQHF
TRBJ1-5,.,.,TRBV7-2,TGTGCCAGCAGCTTGTGGGCCCAGGTCAGTCAGCCCCAGCATTTT,CASSLWAQVSQPQHF
TRBJ1-1,TRBD1,few,TRBV18,TGTGCCAGCTCACCGGTGACAGGGGTCCCTAACACTGAAGCTTTCTTT,CASSPVTGVPNTEAFF
TRBJ1-2,TRBD1,.,TRBV4-3,TGCGCCAGCAGCCAAGCCCAGGGGGCTGTTAACTATGGCTACACCTTC,CASSQAQGAVNYGYTF
TRBJ2-7,TRBD1,.,TRBV28,TGTGCCAGCAGTTCGTCTAGACAGGGCTACGAGCAGTACTTC,CASSSSRQGYEQYF
TRBJ2-7,.,.,TRBV10-3,TGTGCCATCAGTGAGTACGGAGGGACCGAGCAGTACTTC,CAISEYGGTEQYF
TRBJ2-1,.,.,TRBV5-1,TGCGCCAGCAGCCCCCAGCGGAATGCTGCCTACAATGAGCAGTTCTTC,CASSPQRNAAYNEQFF
TRBJ2-7,TRBD1,.,TRBV9,TGTGCCAGCAGCGCCGGGACAGCGGACTACGAGCAGTACTTC,CASSAGTADYEQYF
TRBJ2-7,.,once,TRBV6-6,TGTGCCAGCAGTTACCGGGACACCTCCTACGAGCAGTACTTC,CASSYRDTSYEQYF
TRBJ2-5,TRBD1,.,TRBV6-1,TGTGCCAGCAGTGAATTGGGACAGCAAGAGACCCAGTACTTC,CASSELGQQETQYF
TRBJ1-4,.,.,TRBV5-1,TGCGCCAGCAGCTTGGCGGGGGTCACTAATGAAAAACTGTTTTTT,CASSLAGVTNEKLFF
TRBJ2-7,TRBD2,.,TRBV27,TGTGCCAGCAGGGAGCGGTCGGGGACTAGCGGGGATCGGCGTGTGGGGCAGTACTTC,CASRERSGTSGDRRVGQYF
TRBJ1-2,.,once,TRBV28,TGTGCCACCGGAGGGTATGGCTATGGCTACACCTTC,CATGGYGYGYTF
TRBJ2-7,.,once,TRBV5-5,TGTGCCAGCAGCCCCGCCGGGCAGTACTTC,CASSPAGQYF
TRBJ2-2,.,.,TRBV5-1,TGCGCCAGCAACTACGGGACTACCGGGGAGCTGTTTTTT,CASNYGTTGELFF
TRBJ2-1,TRBD1,.,TRBV19,TGTGCCAGTAGTGTTACCGGGACAGGGGACGATGAGCAGTTCTTC,CASSVTGTGDDEQFF
TRBJ2-1,TRBD2,.,TRBV15,TGTGCCACCAGCAGAGATCTGGCTAGCGGGGGTGATGAGCAGTTCTTC,CATSRDLASGGDEQFF
TRBJ1-5,.,.,TRBV2,TGTGCCAGCAGTGGACAGGCGATTAGCAATCAGCCCCAGCATTTT,CASSGQAISNQPQHF
TRBJ1-5,.,.,TRBV7-3,TGTGCCAGCACCCCAATCCGCTGCCATGTAGGCAATCAGCCCCAGCATTTT,CASTPIRCHVGNQPQHF
TRBJ2-7,.,.,TRBV27,TGTGCCAGCAGTTGGGGTGGGGGCAGAGTCTCCTACGAGCAGTACTTC,CASSWGGGRVSYEQYF
TRBJ1-1,.,.,TRBV5-4,TGTGCCAGCAGCTTAATTGAGACAGGGAACACTGAAGCTTTCTTT,CASSLIETGNTEAFF
TRBJ2-3,.,few,TRBV6-5,TGTGCCAGCAGTCTTTCCAGGGGCCGCACAGATACGCAGTATTTT,CASSLSRGRTDTQYF
TRBJ2-2,TRBD1,.,TRBV4-1,TGCGCCAGCAGCCAAGGGACAGGTTTGACCCCCGGGGAGCTGTTTTTT,CASSQGTGLTPGELFF
TRBJ1-5,.,.,TRBV19,TGTGCCAGTAGTACCAGGTCCCGAGCCTGGCAGTCCCAGCATTTT,CASSTRSRAWQSQHF